Listed here is a single TCR beta chain. Those who participated ranged in age from roughly 18 to 90 years and resided in about two dozen US areas. In assigning cohorts, the study relied on participant-reported clinical history. Recovery meant two consecutive negative NP/OP PCR tests, professional clearance, or resolved symptoms. These data belong to a study of blood T cell repertoires in COVID-19. Per the study methods: Scientists estimated how many nucleated cells there were by amplifying reference gene primers. Sequencing was performed with immunoSEQ multiplex PCR; in TCRdb, only in-frame clones are kept and a portion is missing. D and trimming were read from the DNA, whereas the V and J calls and clone size are those reported in that table. Counted here are 190,000 or so clones, roughly 90% occurring once; the ten biggest clones make up around 8.9%. CDR3 length: 12 amino acids. CDR1 is SGHRS and CDR2 is YFSETQ in the germline V gene. Deletions cut 4 bases from V and 5 bases from J, with 9 bases between.

The sample consisted of PBMCs or T cells enriched from blood (not recorded which). V usage is TRBV5-1 and J usage is TRBJ2-5; no firm D call. This receptor was obtained from a young woman who had recovered from COVID-19. The CDR3 region is CASSKNAETQYF. In DNA form, the CDR3 reads TGCGCCAGCAGCAAAAACGCGGAGACCCAGTACTTC.